These 18 T cell receptor beta chains share one sample of origin, sequenced in a study of cytomegalovirus exposure and HLA in healthy donors. PCR involved 60 Vbeta and 13 Jbeta primers. Assay used: immunoSEQ multiplex PCR; TCRdb lists only in-frame clones, some missing. This table has about 92,000 clones, roughly 80% appearing once. The sequenced sample consisted of PBMCs. These TCRs come from a man aged 50-60 years in good health and CMV-seropositive.

This clone was observed a handful of times. The chain couples TRBV9 to TRBJ1-4, with D tentatively TRBD1 (6 bases). The germline V gene has CDR1 SGDLS and CDR2 YYNGEE. The CDR3 covers 14 residues. V lost 3 bases and J 5 bases, leaving 11 bases between the germline ends. The CDR3 DNA reads TGTGCCAGCAGCGAACAGGGCTCAAATGAAAAACTGTTTTTT. Its translation: CASSEQGSNEKLFF.

The gene calls are TRBV5-1 and TRBJ2-6; TRBD1 might be the D (6 bases). Trimming shortened V by 4 bases and J by 0 bases, and 14 bases separated the two germline ends. The CDR3 covers 17 residues. CDR1 and CDR2 from the germline V gene are SGHRS and YFSETQ. The CDR3 DNA is TGCGCCAGCAGCGCAGGGGACATGAACTCTGGGGCCAACGTCCTGACTTTC. This translates into CASSAGDMNSGANVLTF.

The rearrangement joins TRBV6-1 to TRBJ1-5, with 9 bases lining up with TRBD1. Per germline, CDR1 MNHNS and CDR2 SASEGT. The CDR3 length is 14 residues. Unmatched junction bases numbered 4, after V lost 4 bases and J lost 6 bases. The CDR3: CASSGGQGFQPQHF. CDR3 DNA sequence: TGTGCCAGCAGTGGGGGACAGGGTTTTCAGCCCCAGCATTTT.

On this clone: The junction departs from the called germline gene at one end, perhaps through a read error. The chain carries TRBV7-9 and TRBJ2-7; 10 nucleotides align to TRBD2. Germline V gene data show CDR1 as SEHNR and CDR2 as FQNEAQ (reference sequence). The CDR3 is 16 amino acids. The CDR3 nucleotides are TGTTCCAGCAGCATCCTTAGCGGGGGGCGCCACCCCAAGCAGTACTTC. It translates to CSSSILSGGRHPKQYF.

This sequence joins TRBV7-9 and TRBJ2-1, with D perhaps TRBD2 (6 bases). Germline V lookup: CDR1 SEHNR, CDR2 FQNEAQ (reference sequence). V lost 2 bases and J 7 bases, leaving 9 bases between the germline ends. This CDR3 contains 13 residues. The CDR3 is CASSLFGGNEQFF. DNA for the CDR3: TGTGCCAGCAGCTTATTTGGGGGGAATGAGCAGTTCTTC.

This chain uses TRBV7-2 with TRBJ2-3; TRBD2 aligns across 13 bases. This CDR3 spans 15 amino acids. The V gene's germline CDR1 is SGHTA and CDR2 FQGNSA. J gave up 4 bases and V 5 bases, and 3 bases lay outside the gene matches. CDR3 loop: CASSRTSGGADTQYF. CDR3 coding DNA: TGTGCCAGCAGCCGCACTAGCGGGGGGGCAGATACGCAGTATTTT. The full variable domain, in which reference TRBV7-2 and TRBJ2-3 provide the parts outside the CDR3, is GAGVSQSPSNKVTEKGKDVELRCDPISGHTALYWYRQSLGQGLEFLIYFQGNSAPDKSGLPSDRFSAERTGGSVSTLTIQRTQQEDSAVYLCASSRTSGGADTQYFGPGTRLTVL.

The CDR3 is CGGTGGSYGYTF. DNA for the CDR3: TGTGGGGGGACAGGGGGTTCCTATGGCTACACCTTC. V usage is TRBV2 and J usage is TRBJ1-2; 11 positions agree with TRBD1. Germline-derived CDR1 and CDR2 are SNHLY and FYNNEI. The CDR3 has 12 amino acids.

A single count supports this clone. This chain joins TRBV4-2 and TRBJ2-3; 10 nucleotides agree with TRBD2. V shed 1 base and J 4 bases; nucleotides not matched to a gene: 5. Germline assignment: CDR1 LGHNA and CDR2 YNFKEQ. The CDR3 extends over 16 amino acids. CDR3 nucleotide sequence: TGTGCCAGCAGCCAAGGGGCTAGCGGGGGCCCAGATACGCAGTATTTT. This translates into CASSQGASGGPDTQYF.

V is TRBV30 and J is TRBJ2-2; D remains ambiguous. Germline CDR1 reads GTSNPN; CDR2 reads SVGIG (reference sequence). The CDR3 has 13 residues. Trimming took off 1 base at V and 3 bases at J, with 6 bases between the two ends. The chain's CDR3 is CAWSGRDTGELFF. CDR3 DNA sequence: TGTGCCTGGAGTGGACGGGACACCGGGGAGCTGTTTTTT.

The J gene is TRBJ1-6, the V gene TRBV4-3; no clear D gene. The V end was cut by 4 bases, the J end by 13 bases, with 11 bases between. The germline V gene encodes CDR1 LGHNA and CDR2 YSLEER. The CDR3 spans 12 residues. The CDR3 protein is CASSLTSGPLHF. The CDR3 DNA sequence: TGCGCCAGCAGCCTGACCTCGGGGCCCCTCCACTTT.

The chain uses TRBV10-3 and TRBJ1-1, with D hard to call. Germline V gene data show CDR1 as ENHRY and CDR2 as SYGVKD. This CDR3 contains 14 residues. The germline V and J ends were trimmed by 2 bases and 5 bases, with 12 bases remaining between them. CDR3 coding DNA: TGTGCCATCAGTGAGGTCACGTCGGGTACTGAAGCTTTCTTT. This codes for CAISEVTSGTEAFF.

This clone was seen once. The chain joins TRBV11-1 to TRBJ1-1, with D unclear. Germline CDR1 and CDR2: SGHAT and FQDESV (reference sequence). V was clipped by 7 bases and J by 0 bases, with 3 bases between them. The CDR3 runs 11 residues. DNA of the CDR3: TGTGCCAGCACTATGAACACTGAAGCTTTCTTT. This translates into CASTMNTEAFF.

The chain uses TRBV13 and TRBJ1-2; D is perhaps TRBD1 (5 bases). V was cut by 0 bases and J by 2 bases, with 10 bases left in between. CDR3 size: 15 residues. Germline V CDR1 and CDR2: PRHDT, FYEKMQ (reference sequence). The CDR3 coding sequence is TGTGCCAGCAGCTTAGGCCGATCAGGGAACTATGGCTACACCTTC. This encodes CASSLGRSGNYGYTF.

This clone occurred a few times. V usage is TRBV9 and J usage is TRBJ2-5; the D gene is possibly TRBD2 (6 bases). Per germline, CDR1 SGDLS and CDR2 YYNGEE. The CDR3 contains 14 residues. V was shortened by 5 bases and J by 0 bases, with 11 bases between the two germline ends. DNA of the CDR3: TGTGCCAGCAGTGGGACTGGAAACCAAGAGACCCAGTACTTC. Translating it yields CASSGTGNQETQYF.

The gene calls are TRBV6-1 and TRBJ1-2; possibly TRBD1 for D (6 bases). Germline CDR1 MNHNS, CDR2 SASEGT. The CDR3 runs to 15 residues. With 4 bases removed from V and 0 bases from J, the gap between germline ends came to 12 bases. The CDR3 DNA reads TGTGCCAGCAGTGTCCGGGACACCACTAACTATGGCTACACCTTC. It yields the protein CASSVRDTTNYGYTF.

This sequence joins TRBV7-2 and TRBJ2-1; D perhaps matches TRBD2 (6 bases). Between the trimmed V and J ends, which lost 4 bases and 9 bases, there was a span of 10 bases. The CDR3 sequence is 12 residues long. Germline CDR1 is SGHTA and CDR2 is FQGNSA. CDR3: CASSSTGVEQFF. The CDR3 DNA reads as TGTGCCAGCAGCTCGACGGGAGTTGAGCAGTTCTTC.

The V gene is TRBV5-5, the J gene TRBJ2-7; 12 nucleotides line up with TRBD2. The CDR3 consists of 15 residues. V was clipped by 4 bases and J by 1 base; unmatched bases: 3. Germline V gene data show CDR1 as SGHKS and CDR2 as YYEKEE (reference sequence). CDR3 loop: CASSLAGGFSYEQYF. The CDR3 DNA reads TGTGCCAGCAGCCTAGCGGGGGGGTTTTCCTACGAGCAGTACTTC.

The chain couples TRBV4-2 to TRBJ2-7, with 9 bases identical to TRBD1. Germline CDR1 and CDR2: LGHNA and YNFKEQ. Trimming took 4 bases from V and 2 from J; bases not matched to a gene: 9. The CDR3 consists of 16 residues. This CDR3 is CASSLATGTGTYEQYF. For the CDR3, the DNA is TGTGCCAGCAGCCTAGCGACCGGGACAGGGACCTACGAGCAGTACTTC.